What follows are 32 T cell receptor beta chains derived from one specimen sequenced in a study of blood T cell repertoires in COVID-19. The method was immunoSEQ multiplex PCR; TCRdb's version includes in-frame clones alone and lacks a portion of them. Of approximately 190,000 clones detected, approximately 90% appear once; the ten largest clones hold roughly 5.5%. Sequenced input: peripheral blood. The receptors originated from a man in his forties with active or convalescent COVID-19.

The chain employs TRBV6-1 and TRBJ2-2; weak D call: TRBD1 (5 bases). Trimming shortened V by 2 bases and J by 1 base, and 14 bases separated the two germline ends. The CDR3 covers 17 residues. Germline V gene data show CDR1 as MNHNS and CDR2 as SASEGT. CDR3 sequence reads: CASSERRTTLNTGELFF. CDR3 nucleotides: TGTGCCAGCAGTGAACGTAGGACAACACTGAACACCGGGGAGCTGTTTTTT.

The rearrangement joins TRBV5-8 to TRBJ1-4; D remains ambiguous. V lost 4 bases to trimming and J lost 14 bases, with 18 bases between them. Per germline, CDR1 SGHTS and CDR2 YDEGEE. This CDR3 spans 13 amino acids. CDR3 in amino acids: CASSPRDSYRLFF. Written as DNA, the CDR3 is TGTGCCAGCAGCCCTCGGGATTCGTACCGGCTGTTTTTT.

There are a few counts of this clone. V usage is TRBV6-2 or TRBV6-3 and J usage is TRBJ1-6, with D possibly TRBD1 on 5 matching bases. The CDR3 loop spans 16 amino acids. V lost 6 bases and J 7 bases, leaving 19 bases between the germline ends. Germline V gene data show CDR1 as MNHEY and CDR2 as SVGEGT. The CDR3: CASSALAGPENSPLHF. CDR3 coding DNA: TGTGCCAGCAGCGCCTTGGCGGGGCCCGAAAATTCACCCCTCCACTTT.

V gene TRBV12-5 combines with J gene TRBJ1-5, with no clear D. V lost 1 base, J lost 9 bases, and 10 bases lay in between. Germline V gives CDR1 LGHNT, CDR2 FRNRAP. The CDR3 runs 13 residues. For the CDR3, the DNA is TGTGCTAGTGGTTTGGACAGTTTAATGCCCCAGCATTTT. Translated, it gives CASGLDSLMPQHF.

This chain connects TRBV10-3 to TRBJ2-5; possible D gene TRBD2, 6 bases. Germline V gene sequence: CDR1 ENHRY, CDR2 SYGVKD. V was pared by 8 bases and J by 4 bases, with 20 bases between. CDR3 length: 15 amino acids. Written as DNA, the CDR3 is TGTGCCATCCGTGCGGGGAAGGGAGATGCAGAGACCCAGTACTTC. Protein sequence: CAIRAGKGDAETQYF.

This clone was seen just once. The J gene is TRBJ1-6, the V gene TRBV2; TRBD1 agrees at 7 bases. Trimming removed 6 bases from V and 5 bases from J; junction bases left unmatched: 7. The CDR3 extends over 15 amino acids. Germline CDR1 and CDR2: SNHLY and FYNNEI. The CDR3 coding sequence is TGTGCCAGCAGGACCGTGGACAGGAATAATTCACCCCTCCACTTT. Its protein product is CASRTVDRNNSPLHF.

The CDR3, as DNA: TGTGCCAGCAGGGCTAGCGGGGGCTACGAGCAGTACTTC. Residues: CASRASGGYEQYF. The rearrangement links TRBV6-5 to TRBJ2-7; 10 bases are a match to TRBD2. V gave up 6 bases and J gave up 3 bases; unmatched junction bases: 2. Germline CDR1 and CDR2: MNHEY and SVGAGI. This CDR3 has 13 amino acids.

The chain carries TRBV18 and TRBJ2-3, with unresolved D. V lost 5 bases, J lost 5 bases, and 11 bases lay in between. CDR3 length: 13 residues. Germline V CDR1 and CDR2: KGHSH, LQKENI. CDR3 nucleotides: TGTGCCAGCTCATTAGATGATCAAGATACGCAGTATTTT. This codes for CASSLDDQDTQYF.

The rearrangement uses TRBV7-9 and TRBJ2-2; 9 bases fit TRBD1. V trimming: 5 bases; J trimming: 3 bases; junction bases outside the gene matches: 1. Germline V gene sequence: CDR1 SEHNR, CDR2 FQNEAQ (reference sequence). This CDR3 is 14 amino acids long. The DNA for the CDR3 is TGTGCCAGCAGCCGGGACAGGGACACCGGGGAGCTGTTTTTT. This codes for CASSRDRDTGELFF.

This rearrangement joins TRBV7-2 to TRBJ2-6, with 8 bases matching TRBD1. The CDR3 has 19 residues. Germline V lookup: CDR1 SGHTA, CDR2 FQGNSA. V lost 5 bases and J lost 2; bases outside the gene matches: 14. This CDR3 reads CASSPDLYRGLTGANVLTF. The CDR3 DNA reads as TGTGCCAGCAGCCCAGACCTTTACAGGGGGTTAACTGGGGCCAACGTCCTGACTTTC.

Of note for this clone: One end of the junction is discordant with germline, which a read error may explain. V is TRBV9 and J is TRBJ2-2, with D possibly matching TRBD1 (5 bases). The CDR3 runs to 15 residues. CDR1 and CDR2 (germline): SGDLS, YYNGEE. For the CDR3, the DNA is TGTGCCGGCAGCGTATCTGGACAGAACACCGGGGAGCTGTTTTTT. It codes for CAGSVSGQNTGELFF.

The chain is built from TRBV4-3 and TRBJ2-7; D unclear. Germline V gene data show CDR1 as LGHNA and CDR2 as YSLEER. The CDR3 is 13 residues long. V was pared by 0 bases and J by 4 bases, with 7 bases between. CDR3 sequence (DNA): TGCGCCAGCAGCCAAGATCTGTCGTACGAGCAGTACTTC. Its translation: CASSQDLSYEQYF.

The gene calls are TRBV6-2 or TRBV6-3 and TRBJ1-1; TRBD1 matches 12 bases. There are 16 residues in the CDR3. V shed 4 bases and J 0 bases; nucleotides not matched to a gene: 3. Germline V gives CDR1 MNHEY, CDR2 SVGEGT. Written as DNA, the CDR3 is TGTGCCAGCAGTTGGGACAGGGGGCGAATGAACACTGAAGCTTTCTTT. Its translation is CASSWDRGRMNTEAFF.

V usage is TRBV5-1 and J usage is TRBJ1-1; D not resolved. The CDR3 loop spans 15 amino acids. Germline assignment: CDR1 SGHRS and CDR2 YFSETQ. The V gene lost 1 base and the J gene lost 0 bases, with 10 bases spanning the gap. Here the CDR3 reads CASSLRPGLNTEAFF. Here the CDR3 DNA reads TGCGCCAGCAGCTTGAGGCCGGGATTGAACACTGAAGCTTTCTTT.

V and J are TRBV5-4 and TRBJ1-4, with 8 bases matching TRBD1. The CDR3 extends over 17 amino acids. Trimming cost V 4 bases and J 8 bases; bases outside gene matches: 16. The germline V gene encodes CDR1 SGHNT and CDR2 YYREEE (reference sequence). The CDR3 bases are TGTGCCAGCAGCGTCCAACCCTCAGGGGGCGTTGGGGAAAAACTGTTTTTT. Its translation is CASSVQPSGGVGEKLFF.

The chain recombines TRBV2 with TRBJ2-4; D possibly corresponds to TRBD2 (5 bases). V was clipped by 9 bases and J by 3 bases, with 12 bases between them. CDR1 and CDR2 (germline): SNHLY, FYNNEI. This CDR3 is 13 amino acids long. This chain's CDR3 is CASAKEGKNIQYF. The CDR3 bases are TGTGCCAGTGCAAAAGAGGGCAAAAACATTCAGTACTTC.

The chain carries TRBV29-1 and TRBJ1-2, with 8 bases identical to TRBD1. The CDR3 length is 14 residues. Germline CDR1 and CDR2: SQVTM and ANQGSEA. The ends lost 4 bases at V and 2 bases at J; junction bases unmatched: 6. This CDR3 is CSVGVGQGNYGYTF. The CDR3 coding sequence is TGCAGCGTTGGGGTTGGACAGGGAAACTATGGCTACACCTTC.

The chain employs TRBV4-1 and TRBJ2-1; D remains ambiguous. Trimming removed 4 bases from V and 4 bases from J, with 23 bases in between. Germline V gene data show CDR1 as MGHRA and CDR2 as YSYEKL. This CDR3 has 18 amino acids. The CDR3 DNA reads TGCGCCAGCAGCCCCTACATGGGCGACCCTATCATTTACAATGAGCAGTTCTTC. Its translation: CASSPYMGDPIIYNEQFF.

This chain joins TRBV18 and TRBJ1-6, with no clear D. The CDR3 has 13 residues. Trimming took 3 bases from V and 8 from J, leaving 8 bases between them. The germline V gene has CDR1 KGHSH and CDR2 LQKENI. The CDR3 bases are TGTGCCAGCTCACCGTACAACGATTCACCCCTCCACTTT. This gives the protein CASSPYNDSPLHF.

CDR3 DNA sequence: TGTGCCATCAGTGCCGGAGATGGCAATCAGCCCCAGCATTTT. This codes for CAISAGDGNQPQHF. The V and J genes are TRBV10-3 and TRBJ1-5, with D unclear. Germline V gene sequence: CDR1 ENHRY, CDR2 SYGVKD. Between the trimmed V and J ends, which lost 4 bases and 2 bases, there was a span of 9 bases. The CDR3 runs to 14 residues.

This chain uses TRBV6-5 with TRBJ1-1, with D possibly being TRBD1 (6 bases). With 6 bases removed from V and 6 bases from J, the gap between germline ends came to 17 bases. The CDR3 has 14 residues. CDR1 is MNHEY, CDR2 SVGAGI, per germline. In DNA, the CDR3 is TGTGCCAGCAGGCAACAGGGTTACCAATCTGAAGCTTTCTTT. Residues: CASRQQGYQSEAFF.

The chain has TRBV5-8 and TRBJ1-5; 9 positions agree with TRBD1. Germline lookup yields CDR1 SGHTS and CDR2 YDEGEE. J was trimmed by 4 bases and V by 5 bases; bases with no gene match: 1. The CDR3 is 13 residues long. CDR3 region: CASRGTGNQPQHF. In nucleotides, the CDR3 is TGTGCCAGCAGGGGGACAGGGAATCAGCCCCAGCATTTT.

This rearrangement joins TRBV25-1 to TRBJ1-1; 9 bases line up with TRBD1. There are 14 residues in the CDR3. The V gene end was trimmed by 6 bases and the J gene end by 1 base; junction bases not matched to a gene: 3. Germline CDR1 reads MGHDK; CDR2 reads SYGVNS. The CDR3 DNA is TGTGCCAGCAGAGGACAGGGGCGGAACACTGAAGCTTTCTTT. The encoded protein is CASRGQGRNTEAFF.

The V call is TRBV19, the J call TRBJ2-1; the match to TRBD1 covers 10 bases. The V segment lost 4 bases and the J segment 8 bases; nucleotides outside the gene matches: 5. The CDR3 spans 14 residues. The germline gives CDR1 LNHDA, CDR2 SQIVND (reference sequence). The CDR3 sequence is CASSRTGGFHEQFF. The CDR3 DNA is TGTGCCAGTAGTAGGACAGGGGGATTCCATGAGCAGTTCTTC.

The DNA for the CDR3 is TGTGCCACCAGCCATAACGCGGACACTGAAGCTTTCTTT. Encoded protein: CATSHNADTEAFF. This rearrangement joins TRBV24-1 to TRBJ1-1, with unresolved D. Germline CDR1 is KGHDR and CDR2 is SFDVKD. The CDR3 is 13 amino acids. Trimming stripped 7 bases from V and 3 bases from J, with 11 bases between.

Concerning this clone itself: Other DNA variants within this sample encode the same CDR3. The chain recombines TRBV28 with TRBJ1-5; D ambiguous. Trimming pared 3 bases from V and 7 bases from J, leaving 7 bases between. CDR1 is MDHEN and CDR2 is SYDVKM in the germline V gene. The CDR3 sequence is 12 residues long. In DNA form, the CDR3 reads TGTGCCAGCAGTTTGGGAGGGCAGCCCCAGCATTTT. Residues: CASSLGGQPQHF.

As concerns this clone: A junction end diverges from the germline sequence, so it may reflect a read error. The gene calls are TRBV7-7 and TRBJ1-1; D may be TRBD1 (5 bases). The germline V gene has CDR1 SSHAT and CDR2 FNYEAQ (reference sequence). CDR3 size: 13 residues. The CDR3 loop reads CASSLGTGTEAFF. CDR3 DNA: TGTGCTAGCAGCTTGGGGACTGGAACTGAAGCTTTCTTT.

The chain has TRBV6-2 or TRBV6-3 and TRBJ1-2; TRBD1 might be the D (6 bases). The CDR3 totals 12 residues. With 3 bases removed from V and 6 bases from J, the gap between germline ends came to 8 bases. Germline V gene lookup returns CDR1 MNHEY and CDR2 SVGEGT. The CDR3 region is CASSYRGNGYTF. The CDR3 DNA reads TGTGCCAGCAGTTATAGGGGGAATGGCTACACCTTC.

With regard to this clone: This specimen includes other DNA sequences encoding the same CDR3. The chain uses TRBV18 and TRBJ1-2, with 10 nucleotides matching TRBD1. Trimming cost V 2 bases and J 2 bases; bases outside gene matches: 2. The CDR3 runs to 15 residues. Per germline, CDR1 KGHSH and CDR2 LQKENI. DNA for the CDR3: TGTGCCAGCTCACCAGGGACAGGGGAGAACTATGGCTACACCTTC. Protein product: CASSPGTGENYGYTF. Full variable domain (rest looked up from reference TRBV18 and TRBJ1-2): NAGVMQNPRHLVRRRGQEARLRCSPMKGHSHVYWYRQLPEEGLKFMVYLQKENIIDESGMPKERFSAEFPKEGPSILRIQQVVRGDSAAYFCASSPGTGENYGYTFGSGTRLTVV.

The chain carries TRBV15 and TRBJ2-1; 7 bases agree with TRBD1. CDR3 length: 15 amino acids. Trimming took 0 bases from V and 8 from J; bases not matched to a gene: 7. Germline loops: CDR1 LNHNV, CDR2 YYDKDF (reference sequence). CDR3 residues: CATSRDPGGIDEQFF. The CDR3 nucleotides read TGTGCCACCAGCAGAGATCCAGGGGGAATTGATGAGCAGTTCTTC.

CDR3 DNA sequence: TGTGCCAGCAAAGTATGGCTCGCTGGAAACACCATATATTTT. It encodes CASKVWLAGNTIYF. V usage is TRBV6-5 and J usage is TRBJ1-3, with D unclear. CDR3 length equals 14 residues. CDR1 MNHEY and CDR2 SVGAGI come from the germline V gene. The V end was cut by 7 bases, the J end by 2 bases, with 12 bases between.

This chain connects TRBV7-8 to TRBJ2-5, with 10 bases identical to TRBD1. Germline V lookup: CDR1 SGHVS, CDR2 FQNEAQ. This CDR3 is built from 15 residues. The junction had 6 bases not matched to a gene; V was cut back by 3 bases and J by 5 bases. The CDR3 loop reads CASSFGTGDTETQYF. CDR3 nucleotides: TGTGCCAGCAGCTTTGGGACAGGGGATACGGAGACCCAGTACTTC.